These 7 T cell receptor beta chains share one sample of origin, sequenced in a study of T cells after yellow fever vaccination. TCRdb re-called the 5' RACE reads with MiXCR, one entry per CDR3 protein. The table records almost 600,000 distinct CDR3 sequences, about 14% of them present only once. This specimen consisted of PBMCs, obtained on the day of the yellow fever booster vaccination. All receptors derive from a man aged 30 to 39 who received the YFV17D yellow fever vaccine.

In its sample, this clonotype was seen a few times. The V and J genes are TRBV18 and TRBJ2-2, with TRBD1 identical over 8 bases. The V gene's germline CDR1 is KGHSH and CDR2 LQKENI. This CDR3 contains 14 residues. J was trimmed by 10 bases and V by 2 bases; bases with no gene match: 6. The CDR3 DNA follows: TGTGCCAGCTCACCAGACAGGGGCGTCGAGGAGCTGTTTTTT. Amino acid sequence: CASSPDRGVEELFF.

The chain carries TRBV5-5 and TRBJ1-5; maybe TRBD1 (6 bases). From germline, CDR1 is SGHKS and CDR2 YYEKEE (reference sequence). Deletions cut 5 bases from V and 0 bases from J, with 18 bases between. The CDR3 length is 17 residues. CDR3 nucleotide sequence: TGTGCCAGCAGTTCCGGGACAAGGGTTAATAGCAATCAGCCCCAGCATTTT. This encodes CASSSGTRVNSNQPQHF.

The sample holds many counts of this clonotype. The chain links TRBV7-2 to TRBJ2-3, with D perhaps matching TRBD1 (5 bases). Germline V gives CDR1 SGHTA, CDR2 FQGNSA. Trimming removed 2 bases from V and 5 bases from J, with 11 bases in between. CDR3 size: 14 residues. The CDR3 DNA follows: TGTGCCAGCAGCTTATCTACAAGGGGAGATACGCAGTATTTT. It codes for CASSLSTRGDTQYF.

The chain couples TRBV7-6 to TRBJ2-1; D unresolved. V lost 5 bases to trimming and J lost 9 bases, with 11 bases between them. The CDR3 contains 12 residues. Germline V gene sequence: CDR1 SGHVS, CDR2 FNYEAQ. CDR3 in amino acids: CASSPAVGEQFF. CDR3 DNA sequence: TGTGCCAGCAGCCCGGCCGTGGGTGAGCAGTTCTTC.

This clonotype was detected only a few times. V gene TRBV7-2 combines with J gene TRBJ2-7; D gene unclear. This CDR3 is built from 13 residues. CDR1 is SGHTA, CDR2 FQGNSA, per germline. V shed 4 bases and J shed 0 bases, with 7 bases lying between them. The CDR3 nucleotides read TGTGCCAGCAGCTCTCAGGTCTCCTACGAGCAGTACTTC. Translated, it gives CASSSQVSYEQYF. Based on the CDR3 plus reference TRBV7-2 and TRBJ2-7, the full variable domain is GAGVSQSPSNKVTEKGKDVELRCDPISGHTALYWYRQSLGQGLEFLIYFQGNSAPDKSGLPSDRFSAERTGGSVSTLTIQRTQQEDSAVYLCASSSQVSYEQYFGPGTRLTVT.

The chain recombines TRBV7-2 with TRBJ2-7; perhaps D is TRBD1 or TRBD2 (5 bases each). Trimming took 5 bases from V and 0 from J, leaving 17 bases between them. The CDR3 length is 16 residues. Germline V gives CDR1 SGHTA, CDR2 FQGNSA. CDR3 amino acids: CASSQMAGSISYEQYF. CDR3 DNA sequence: TGTGCCAGCAGCCAGATGGCAGGGAGCATCTCCTACGAGCAGTACTTC. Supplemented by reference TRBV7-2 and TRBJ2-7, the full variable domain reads GAGVSQSPSNKVTEKGKDVELRCDPISGHTALYWYRQSLGQGLEFLIYFQGNSAPDKSGLPSDRFSAERTGGSVSTLTIQRTQQEDSAVYLCASSQMAGSISYEQYFGPGTRLTVT.

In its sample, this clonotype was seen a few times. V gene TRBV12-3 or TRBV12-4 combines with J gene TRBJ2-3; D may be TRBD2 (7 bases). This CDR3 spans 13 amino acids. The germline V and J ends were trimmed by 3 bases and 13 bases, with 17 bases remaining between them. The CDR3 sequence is CASSLGAGAPEYF. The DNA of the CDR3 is TGTGCCAGCAGTTTGGGGGCGGGGGCCCCGGAGTATTTT.